The next 30 T cell receptor beta chains were all read from a single sample in a study of T cell responses to AZD1222 COVID-19 vaccine. TCRdb's table, derived via immunoSEQ multiplex PCR, lists solely in-frame clones and lacks some. The table lists 100,000 to 150,000 clones, around 89% of them singletons, with around 1.5% in the top ten. Specimen: peripheral blood, collected on day 0 of AZD1222 vaccination. The source is an adult in good health.

The chain links TRBV5-1 to TRBJ1-2; D not resolved. This CDR3 is built from 15 residues. The V end lost 4 bases, the J end lost 0 bases, and 13 bases lay between the germline ends. CDR1 is SGHRS, CDR2 YFSETQ, per germline. The CDR3 DNA follows: TGCGCCAGCAGCCGGACGGACCTAGCTAACTATGGCTACACCTTC. Its translation: CASSRTDLANYGYTF. Using reference TRBV5-1 and TRBJ1-2 for the parts outside the CDR3, the full variable domain is KAGVTQTPRYLIKTRGQQVTLSCSPISGHRSVSWYQQTPGQGLQFLFEYFSETQRNKGNFPGRFSGRQFSNSRSEMNVSTLELGDSALYLCASSRTDLANYGYTFGSGTRLTVV.

The chain employs TRBV7-9 and TRBJ2-6, with D uncertain. This CDR3 has 13 residues. In germline, CDR1 is SEHNR, CDR2 FQNEAQ (reference sequence). V lost 8 bases to trimming and J lost 0 bases, with 5 bases between them. This CDR3 is CASGSSGANVLTF. CDR3 in DNA: TGTGCCAGCGGTAGCTCTGGGGCCAACGTCCTGACTTTC.

The rearrangement joins TRBV7-3 to TRBJ2-2; 12 bases are shared with TRBD2. V shed 5 bases, J shed 7 bases, and the junction held 2 bases outside the gene matches. The CDR3 sequence is 14 residues long. The V gene's germline CDR1 is SGHTA and CDR2 FQGTGA. The CDR3 here is CASSQTSGSGELFF. The DNA for the CDR3 is TGTGCCAGCAGCCAGACTAGCGGGAGCGGGGAGCTGTTTTTT.

The chain combines TRBV4-2 with TRBJ1-1, with 10 bases lining up with TRBD1. The CDR3 extends over 15 amino acids. Germline loops: CDR1 LGHNA, CDR2 YNFKEQ. Trimming removed 3 bases from V and 4 bases from J; junction bases left unmatched: 5. As DNA, the CDR3 is TGTGCCAGCAGCCAGGTGGACAGGGGGACCACTGAAGCTTTCTTT. This gives the protein CASSQVDRGTTEAFF.

This clone was recorded once. The chain uses TRBV28 and TRBJ2-3, with 10 bases matching TRBD2. Germline loops: CDR1 MDHEN, CDR2 SYDVKM. CDR3 length: 15 amino acids. The J segment lost 0 bases and the V segment lost 8 bases, leaving 5 bases of the junction unmatched. CDR3 sequence: CASASGSSSTDTQYF. In DNA, the CDR3 is TGTGCCAGCGCTAGCGGGAGTTCTAGCACAGATACGCAGTATTTT.

This clone has a single count. This sequence joins TRBV5-5 and TRBJ1-2; D call uncertain. In germline, CDR1 is SGHKS, CDR2 YYEKEE (reference sequence). The ends were cut back, 0 bases at V and 0 bases at J, with 9 bases in the middle. This CDR3 contains 15 residues. The CDR3: CASSLDWRANYGYTF. The CDR3 bases are TGTGCCAGCAGCTTGGACTGGAGAGCTAACTATGGCTACACCTTC.

V usage is TRBV6-5 and J usage is TRBJ2-1; D is unclear. V dropped 5 bases and J dropped 7 bases, with 18 bases sitting between them. CDR1 and CDR2 from the germline V gene are MNHEY and SVGAGI. The CDR3 length is 15 residues. The chain's CDR3 is CASSPLHATDNEQFF. In DNA form, the CDR3 reads TGTGCCAGCAGTCCCTTGCACGCTACGGATAATGAGCAGTTCTTC.

This clone was found once. The V and J genes are TRBV6-5 and TRBJ1-1; no clear D. CDR1 and CDR2 (germline): MNHEY, SVGAGI. Trimming pared 2 bases from V and 8 bases from J, leaving 9 bases between. This CDR3 region has 12 residues. CDR3 residues: CASSYNRREAFF. The CDR3 DNA follows: TGTGCCAGCAGTTACAACCGGAGGGAAGCTTTCTTT.

The chain couples TRBV5-6 to TRBJ2-1, with D perhaps matching TRBD2 (5 bases). There are 14 residues in the CDR3. Deletions cut 4 bases from V and 5 bases from J, with 13 bases between. Germline V gene data show CDR1 as SGHDT and CDR2 as YYEEEE. CDR3 DNA sequence: TGTGCCAGCAGCAACTCAGGACTCCACAATGAGCAGTTCTTC. Residues: CASSNSGLHNEQFF. Variable domain in full (rest from reference TRBV5-6 and TRBJ2-1): DAGVTQSPTHLIKTRGQQVTLRCSPKSGHDTVSWYQQALGQGPQFIFQYYEEEERQRGNFPDRFSGHQFPNYSSELNVNALLLGDSALYLCASSNSGLHNEQFFGPGTRLTVL.

The chain uses TRBV6-2 or TRBV6-3 and TRBJ1-5, with D perhaps TRBD1 (6 bases). The CDR3 runs to 14 residues. V lost 6 bases to trimming and J lost 2 bases, with 11 bases between them. Per germline, CDR1 MNHEY and CDR2 SVGEGT. The CDR3 coding sequence is TGTGCCAGCAGACCTTCAGGGGGCAATCAGCCCCAGCATTTT. Its protein product is CASRPSGGNQPQHF.

The gene calls are TRBV7-9 and TRBJ1-1; TRBD1 matches 7 bases. The CDR3 is 15 amino acids. V gave up 3 bases and J gave up 1 base; unmatched junction bases: 5. CDR1 SEHNR and CDR2 FQNEAQ come from the germline V gene (reference sequence). In DNA form, the CDR3 reads TGTGCCAGCAGCTTTGCCGGGACAGCGAACACTGAAGCTTTCTTT. Its translation: CASSFAGTANTEAFF.

The gene calls are TRBV5-5 and TRBJ1-1; D unresolved. Germline CDR1 reads SGHKS; CDR2 reads YYEKEE (reference sequence). This CDR3 has 13 amino acids. V was clipped by 0 bases and J by 7 bases, with 10 bases between them. DNA of the CDR3: TGTGCCAGCAGCTTGGCCCCCAGTGGTGAAGCTTTCTTT. Amino acid sequence: CASSLAPSGEAFF.

The genes are TRBV3-1 (or the pseudogene TRBV3-2) and TRBJ1-1, with a tentative D call TRBD1 (5 bases). Looked up from germline, CDR1 is LGHDT and CDR2 is YNNKEL (reference sequence). V was trimmed by 0 bases and J by 2 bases, leaving 10 bases between them. The CDR3 runs to 15 residues. The CDR3 here is CASSQDVGVNTEAFF. The DNA of the CDR3 is TGTGCCAGCAGCCAAGATGTAGGGGTCAACACTGAAGCTTTCTTT.

This chain uses TRBV28 with TRBJ1-3, with D uncertain. In germline, CDR1 is MDHEN, CDR2 SYDVKM. Trimming stripped 3 bases from V and 3 bases from J, with 12 bases between. The CDR3 sequence is 15 residues long. CDR3 DNA sequence: TGTGCCAGCAGTTTCCCAATTGGGGATGGAAACACCATATATTTT. This encodes CASSFPIGDGNTIYF.

The V gene is TRBV28, the J gene TRBJ2-3; D is unresolved. The CDR3 length is 15 residues. The V end was cut by 6 bases, the J end by 0 bases, with 13 bases between. The germline CDR1 and CDR2 sequences are MDHEN and SYDVKM. DNA of the CDR3: TGTGCCAGCAGCCAGGATGGGCAGAGCACAGATACGCAGTATTTT. Amino acids: CASSQDGQSTDTQYF. Drawing the rest from reference TRBV28 and TRBJ2-3, the complete variable domain is DVKVTQSSRYLVKRTGEKVFLECVQDMDHENMFWYRQDPGLGLRLIYFSYDVKMKEKGDIPEGYSVSREKKERFSLILESASTNQTSMYLCASSQDGQSTDTQYFGPGTRLTVL.

The chain joins TRBV18 to TRBJ1-1; TRBD1 aligns across 7 bases. The CDR3 runs 16 residues. Trimming at V came to 2 bases and at J to 1 base, leaving 7 bases not matched to a gene. Germline V CDR1 and CDR2: KGHSH, LQKENI. The CDR3 loop reads CASSPIVGTANTEAFF. DNA of the CDR3: TGTGCCAGCTCACCAATAGTAGGGACAGCGAACACTGAAGCTTTCTTT.

This clone appeared a single time. The rearrangement joins TRBV18 to TRBJ1-1; weak D call: TRBD1 (5 bases). Germline CDR1 and CDR2: KGHSH and LQKENI. The ends were cut back, 3 bases at V and 6 bases at J, with 14 bases in the middle. The CDR3 contains 14 residues. CDR3 residues: CASSPGTAMAEAFF. CDR3 coding DNA: TGTGCCAGCTCACCCGGGACTGCTATGGCTGAAGCTTTCTTT.

The CDR3 bases are TGTGCCAGTAGCCCCGGACTAGCGGGCAATGAGCAGTTCTTC. It translates to CASSPGLAGNEQFF. The chain is built from TRBV19 and TRBJ2-1; 11 bases align to TRBD2. Germline assignment: CDR1 LNHDA and CDR2 SQIVND (reference sequence). The CDR3 has 14 amino acids. After removal of 6 bases from V and 6 bases from J, the junction contained 4 bases not matched to a gene.

In nucleotides, the CDR3 is TGCAGTGCTAGTCCCACCCAGGGAATAAGCGGCTACACCTTC. This encodes CSASPTQGISGYTF. The rearrangement uses TRBV20-1 and TRBJ1-2; a weak D match, TRBD1 (5 bases). CDR1 DFQATT and CDR2 SNEGSKA come from the germline V gene (reference sequence). V lost 3 bases, J lost 8 bases, and 19 bases lay in between. The CDR3 has 14 amino acids.

The rearrangement uses TRBV19 and TRBJ1-2, with D tentatively TRBD1 (6 bases). The germline V gene has CDR1 LNHDA and CDR2 SQIVND (reference sequence). Trimming left V 7 bases short and J 3 bases short, with 18 bases between. The CDR3 spans 15 residues. Here the CDR3 DNA reads TGTGCCAGTACCCTCCAACAGGGAGTGCACTATGGCTACACCTTC. This encodes CASTLQQGVHYGYTF.

The V and J genes are TRBV4-1 and TRBJ1-4; D is possibly TRBD1 (6 bases). Germline CDR1 MGHRA, CDR2 YSYEKL. The CDR3 covers 19 residues. Trimming left V 4 bases short and J 7 bases short, with 28 bases between. The CDR3 sequence: CASSLSLRGQGPGGEKLFF. The DNA for the CDR3 is TGCGCCAGCAGCCTTTCCCTAAGGGGCCAGGGGCCAGGTGGTGAAAAACTGTTTTTT.

The chain has TRBV28 and TRBJ1-4; 8 nucleotides align to TRBD1. V gave up 6 bases and J gave up 8 bases; unmatched junction bases: 11. Germline assignment: CDR1 MDHEN and CDR2 SYDVKM. The CDR3 spans 15 residues. The CDR3 DNA is TGTGCCAGCAGCCCCCCGACAGGGGAACGGGAAAAACTGTTTTTT. Translating gives CASSPPTGEREKLFF.

The chain links TRBV28 to TRBJ1-3, with D possibly TRBD1 on 5 matching bases. Deletions cut 8 bases from V and 0 bases from J, with 14 bases between. The CDR3 is made up of 15 amino acids. CDR1 is MDHEN and CDR2 is SYDVKM in the germline V gene. The CDR3 sequence is CASGRGDLSGNTIYF. CDR3 DNA: TGTGCCAGCGGACGTGGGGACCTCTCTGGAAACACCATATATTTT.

The CDR3 region has the DNA TGTGCCACCAGCAAAGCCGGGACAGGGTTCTGCCTGCGGAACACCATATATTTT. Its protein product is CATSKAGTGFCLRNTIYF. This sequence joins TRBV24-1 and TRBJ1-3; TRBD1 aligns across 9 bases. After removal of 7 bases from V and 7 bases from J, the junction contained 19 bases not matched to a gene. The CDR3 runs 18 residues. Germline V gene lookup returns CDR1 KGHDR and CDR2 SFDVKD.

V is TRBV10-2 and J is TRBJ1-1; TRBD1 might be the D (5 bases). The CDR3 has 13 residues. Germline CDR1 and CDR2: WSHSY and SAAADI. The CDR3 here is CAGSQGVNTEAFF. The CDR3 coding sequence is TGCGCGGGCTCCCAGGGTGTGAACACTGAAGCTTTCTTT.

The genes are TRBV2 and TRBJ1-4; D ambiguous. Deletions cut 6 bases from V and 0 bases from J, with 8 bases between. Germline V lookup: CDR1 SNHLY, CDR2 FYNNEI. The CDR3 has 14 residues. The CDR3 reads CASSKTATNEKLFF. In nucleotides, the CDR3 is TGTGCCAGCAGCAAGACGGCAACTAATGAAAAACTGTTTTTT.

The CDR3 sequence is CATSRNPTVNTEAFF. Written as DNA, the CDR3 is TGTGCCACCAGCAGAAACCCTACAGTGAACACTGAAGCTTTCTTT. The chain combines TRBV15 with TRBJ1-1; no firm D call. This CDR3 contains 15 residues. Trimming removed 2 bases from V and 0 bases from J, with 10 bases in between. CDR1 is LNHNV, CDR2 YYDKDF, per germline (reference sequence).

V gene TRBV5-1 combines with J gene TRBJ2-7; 8 nucleotides agree with TRBD2. The CDR3 contains 15 residues. Germline V gene data show CDR1 as SGHRS and CDR2 as YFSETQ. J was trimmed by 6 bases and V by 2 bases; bases with no gene match: 10. The CDR3 region is CASSFSGTRGTEQYF. CDR3 sequence (DNA): TGCGCCAGCAGCTTTTCGGGGACTAGAGGGACCGAGCAGTACTTC.

The chain employs TRBV6-5 and TRBJ2-7, with D perhaps TRBD2 (6 bases). The V gene lost 0 bases and the J gene lost 0 bases, with 9 bases spanning the gap. The CDR3 contains 15 residues. Germline CDR1 reads MNHEY; CDR2 reads SVGAGI. The CDR3, as DNA: TGTGCCAGCAGTTACTCGGCGGGGACCTCCTACGAGCAGTACTTC. This codes for CASSYSAGTSYEQYF.

A note on this clone: At one of its ends the junction is not consistent with the germline gene, which may arise from a read error. V is TRBV4-1 and J is TRBJ2-1; D might be TRBD1 (6 bases). Germline V lookup: CDR1 MGHRA, CDR2 YSYEKL. The CDR3 covers 12 residues. The CDR3 region has the DNA TGCGCCAGCAGCCAAGGAGATAGAAAGGGGGTCTTC. Translating it yields CASSQGDRKGVF.